Listed below are T cell receptor beta chains from one sample, sequenced in a study of shared clonotypes between healthy human individuals. The data were produced by immunoSEQ multiplex PCR, yet TCRdb's version contains in-frame clones alone and is incomplete. The sample carries fewer than 700,000 clones, around 95% recorded once. The sample comprised naive CD8+ T cells sorted from blood. Every receptor here comes from a woman in her twenties or thirties in good health. The CDR3 runs from the conserved cysteine through the conserved F or W. Fields, in order: V gene, CDR3 protein.

>TRBV5-1
CASSWEREVPGELFF
>TRBV27
CASRWTGDTYNEQFF
>TRBV21-1
CASRDEGNGGTEAFF
>TRBV23-1
CASSQCRGTGLPGNQPQHF
>TRBV9
CASSHSGRHANTGELFF
>TRBV6-1
CASSLFTAEQYF
>TRBV19
CASSIGEGLAGLETQYF
>TRBV19
CASSPGRASFYEQYF
>TRBV27
CASSLAAVTEAFF
>TRBV2
CASSSGGLTYEQYF
>TRBV7-9
CASSSTGTRINEQFF
>TRBV6-5
CASSTGAMARKLFF
>TRBV7-9
CASSFGAETNYGYTF
>TRBV27
CASRGLAGIELETQYF